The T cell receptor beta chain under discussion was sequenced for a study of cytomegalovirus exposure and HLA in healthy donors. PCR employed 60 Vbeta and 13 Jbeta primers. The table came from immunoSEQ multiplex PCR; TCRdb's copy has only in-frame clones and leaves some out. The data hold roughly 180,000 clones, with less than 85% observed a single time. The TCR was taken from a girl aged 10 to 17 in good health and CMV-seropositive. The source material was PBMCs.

The CDR3 loop reads CASSSDRAAGELFF. The CDR3 DNA reads TGTGCCAGCAGCTCGGACAGGGCGGCCGGGGAGCTGTTTTTT. The V gene is TRBV7-9, the J gene TRBJ2-2; 8 bases line up with TRBD1. The J segment lost 6 bases and the V segment lost 4 bases, leaving 4 bases of the junction unmatched. Germline V gene lookup returns CDR1 SEHNR and CDR2 FQNEAQ (reference sequence). This CDR3 spans 14 amino acids.